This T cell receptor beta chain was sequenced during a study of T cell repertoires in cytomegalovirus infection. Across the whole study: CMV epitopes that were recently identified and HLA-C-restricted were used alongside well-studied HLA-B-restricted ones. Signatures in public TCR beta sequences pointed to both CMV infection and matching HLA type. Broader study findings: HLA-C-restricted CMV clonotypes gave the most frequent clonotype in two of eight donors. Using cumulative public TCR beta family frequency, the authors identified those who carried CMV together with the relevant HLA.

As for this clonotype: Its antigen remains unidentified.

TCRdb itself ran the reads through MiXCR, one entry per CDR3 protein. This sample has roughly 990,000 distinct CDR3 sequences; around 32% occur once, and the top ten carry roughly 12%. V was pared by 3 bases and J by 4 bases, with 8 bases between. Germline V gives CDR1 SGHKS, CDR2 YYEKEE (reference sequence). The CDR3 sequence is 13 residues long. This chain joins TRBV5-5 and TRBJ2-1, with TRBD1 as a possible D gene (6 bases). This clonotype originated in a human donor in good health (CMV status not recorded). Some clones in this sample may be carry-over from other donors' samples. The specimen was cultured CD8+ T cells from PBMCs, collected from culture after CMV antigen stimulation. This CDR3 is CASSYDRYNEQFF. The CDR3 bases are TGTGCCAGCAGCTACGACAGGTACAATGAGCAGTTCTTC.